This entry lists 6 T cell receptor beta chains sequenced from one sample in a study of blood T cells in healthy people across ages. The second PCR ran about 7 to 12 cycles with a sample-barcoded 5' primer and J-beta primers. TCRdb used MiXCR to reprocess the 5' RACE reads, holding one entry per CDR3 protein. The sample gives roughly 1.9 million distinct CDR3 sequences, around 40% of which show up once; about 21% is in the top ten. The sample taken for sequencing was blood. These receptor sequences come from a human donor in good health.

This clonotype appeared a few times. V gene TRBV7-2 combines with J gene TRBJ2-7, with D uncertain. Germline-derived CDR1 and CDR2 are SGHTA and FQGNSA. The CDR3 runs 12 residues. Trimming shortened V by 0 bases and J by 7 bases, and 7 bases separated the two germline ends. CDR3 DNA: TGTGCCAGCAGCTTAGCGACGCTAGAGCAGTACTTC. Its protein is CASSLATLEQYF.

CDR3 loop: CASSRGPSNQPQHF. The CDR3 coding sequence is TGTGCCAGCAGCAGGGGGCCGAGCAATCAGCCCCAGCATTTT. This sequence joins TRBV9 and TRBJ1-5, with 7 bases fitting TRBD1. Looked up from germline, CDR1 is SGDLS and CDR2 is YYNGEE. V dropped 4 bases and J dropped 1; count of bases not matched to a gene: 2. CDR3 length: 14 residues.

This rearrangement joins TRBV7-9 to TRBJ2-1; 10 nucleotides line up with TRBD2. The V segment lost 5 bases and the J segment 6 bases; nucleotides outside the gene matches: 16. CDR3 size: 18 residues. From germline, CDR1 is SEHNR and CDR2 FQNEAQ (reference sequence). The CDR3 nucleotides are TGTGCCAGCAGCGACCCAGTGATAAGTCTAGCGGGGGTCAATGAGCAGTTCTTC. Translation gives CASSDPVISLAGVNEQFF.

V is TRBV20-1 and J is TRBJ2-1; D is unresolved. This CDR3 contains 14 residues. CDR1 is DFQATT, CDR2 SNEGSKA, per germline (reference sequence). V lost 1 base and J lost 3, with 10 bases in between. CDR3 loop: CSARGARDYNEQFF. In DNA, the CDR3 is TGCAGTGCTAGAGGCGCTAGAGACTACAATGAGCAGTTCTTC.

The J gene is TRBJ2-1, the V gene TRBV2; 10 bases fit TRBD1. The CDR3 is made up of 14 amino acids. Germline V lookup: CDR1 SNHLY, CDR2 FYNNEI. The CDR3 region is CASTRGTGAGEQFF. The CDR3 region has the DNA TGTGCTTCTACTAGGGGGACAGGGGCAGGTGAGCAGTTCTTC.

This sequence joins TRBV7-3 and TRBJ2-2; no definite D call. V was clipped by 3 bases and J by 1 base, with 9 bases between them. This CDR3 region has 15 residues. CDR1 and CDR2 from the germline V gene are SGHTA and FQGTGA. The CDR3 loop is CASSLRSLNTGELFF. CDR3 DNA sequence: TGTGCCAGCAGCTTGCGATCACTGAACACCGGGGAGCTGTTTTTT.